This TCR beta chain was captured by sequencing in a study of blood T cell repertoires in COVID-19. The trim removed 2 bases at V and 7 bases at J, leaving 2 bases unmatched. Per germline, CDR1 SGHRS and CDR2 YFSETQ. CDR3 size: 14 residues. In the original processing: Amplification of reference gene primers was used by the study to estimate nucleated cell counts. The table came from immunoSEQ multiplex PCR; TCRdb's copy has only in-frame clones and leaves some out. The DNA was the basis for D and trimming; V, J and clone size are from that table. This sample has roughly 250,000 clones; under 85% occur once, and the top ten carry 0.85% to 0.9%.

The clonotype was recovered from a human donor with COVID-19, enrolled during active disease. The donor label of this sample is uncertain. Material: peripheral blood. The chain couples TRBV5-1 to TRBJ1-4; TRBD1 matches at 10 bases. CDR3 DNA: TGCGCCAGCAGCTTCCGGACAGGGGGTGAAAAACTGTTTTTT. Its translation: CASSFRTGGEKLFF.